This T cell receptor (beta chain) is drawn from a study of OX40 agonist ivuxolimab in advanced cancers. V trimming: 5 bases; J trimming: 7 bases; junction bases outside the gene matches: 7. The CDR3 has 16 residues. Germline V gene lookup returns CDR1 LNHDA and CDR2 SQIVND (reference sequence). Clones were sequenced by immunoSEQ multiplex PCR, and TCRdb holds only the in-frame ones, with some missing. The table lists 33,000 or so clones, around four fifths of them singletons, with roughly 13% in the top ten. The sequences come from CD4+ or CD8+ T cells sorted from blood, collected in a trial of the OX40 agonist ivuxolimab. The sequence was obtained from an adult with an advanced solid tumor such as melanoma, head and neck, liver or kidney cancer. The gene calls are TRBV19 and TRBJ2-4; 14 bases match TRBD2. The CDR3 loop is CASSPGTSGRGNIQYF. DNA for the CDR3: TGTGCCAGTAGTCCCGGGACTAGCGGGAGAGGTAACATTCAGTACTTC.